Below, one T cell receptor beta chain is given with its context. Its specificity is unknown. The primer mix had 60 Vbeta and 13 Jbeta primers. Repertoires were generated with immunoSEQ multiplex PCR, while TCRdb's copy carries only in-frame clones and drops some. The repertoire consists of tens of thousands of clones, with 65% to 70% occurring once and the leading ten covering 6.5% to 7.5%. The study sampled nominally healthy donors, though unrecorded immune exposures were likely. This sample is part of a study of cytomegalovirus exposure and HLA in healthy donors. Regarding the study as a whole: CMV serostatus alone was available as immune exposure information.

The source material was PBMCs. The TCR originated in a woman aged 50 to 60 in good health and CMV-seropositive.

CDR3 protein: CASSLGQGGAFF. CDR3 bases: TGTGCCAGCAGCTTGGGACAGGGTGGGGCTTTCTTT. The chain recombines TRBV7-9 with TRBJ1-1; 9 bases agree with TRBD1. Losses at the gene ends were 3 bases for V and 11 bases for J; bases not matched to a gene: 4. The CDR3 extends over 12 amino acids. In germline, CDR1 is SEHNR, CDR2 FQNEAQ (reference sequence).